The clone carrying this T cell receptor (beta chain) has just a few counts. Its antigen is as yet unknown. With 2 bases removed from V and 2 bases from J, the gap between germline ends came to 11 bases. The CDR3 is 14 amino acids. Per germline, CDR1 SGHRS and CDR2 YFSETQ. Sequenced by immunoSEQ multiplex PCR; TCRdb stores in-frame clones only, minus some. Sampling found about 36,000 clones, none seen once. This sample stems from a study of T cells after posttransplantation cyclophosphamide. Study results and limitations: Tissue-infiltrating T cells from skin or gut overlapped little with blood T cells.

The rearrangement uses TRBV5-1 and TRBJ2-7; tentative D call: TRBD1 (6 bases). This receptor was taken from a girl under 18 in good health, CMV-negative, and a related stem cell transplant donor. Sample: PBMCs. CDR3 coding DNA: TGCGCCAGCAGCTTACAGGGAACAACCTACGAGCAGTACTTC. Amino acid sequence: CASSLQGTTYEQYF. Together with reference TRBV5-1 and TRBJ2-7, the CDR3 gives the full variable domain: KAGVTQTPRYLIKTRGQQVTLSCSPISGHRSVSWYQQTPGQGLQFLFEYFSETQRNKGNFPGRFSGRQFSNSRSEMNVSTLELGDSALYLCASSLQGTTYEQYFGPGTRLTVT.